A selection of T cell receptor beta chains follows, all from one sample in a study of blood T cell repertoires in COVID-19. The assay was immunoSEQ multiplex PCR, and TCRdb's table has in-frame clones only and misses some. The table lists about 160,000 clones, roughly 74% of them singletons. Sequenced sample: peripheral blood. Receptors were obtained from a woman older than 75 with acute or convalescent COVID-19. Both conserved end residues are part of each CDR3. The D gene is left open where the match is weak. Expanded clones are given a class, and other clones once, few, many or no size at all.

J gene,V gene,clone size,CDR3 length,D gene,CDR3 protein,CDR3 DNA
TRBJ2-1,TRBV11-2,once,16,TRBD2,CASSLARAGGHNEQFF,TGTGCCAGCAGCTTAGCCCGAGCGGGGGGCCACAATGAGCAGTTCTTC
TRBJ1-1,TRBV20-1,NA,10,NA,CSARGDSAFF,TGCAGTGCTAGGGGAGACTCGGCTTTCTTT
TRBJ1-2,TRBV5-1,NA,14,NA,CASSLDWGDYGYTF,TGCGCCAGCAGCTTGGATTGGGGAGACTATGGCTACACCTTC
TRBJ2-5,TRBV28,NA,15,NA,CASSLGLAYQETQYF,TGTGCCAGCAGTTTAGGGCTAGCTTACCAAGAGACCCAGTACTTC
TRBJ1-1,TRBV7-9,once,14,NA,CASSLGRANTEAFF,TGTGCCAGCAGCTTAGGCAGGGCCAACACTGAAGCTTTCTTT
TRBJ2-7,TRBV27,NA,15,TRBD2,CASSFFSGRAGEQYF,TGTGCCAGCAGTTTCTTTAGCGGGAGGGCCGGCGAGCAGTACTTC
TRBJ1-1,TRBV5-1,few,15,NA,CASSSRQDGNTEAFF,TGCGCCAGCAGCAGTAGACAGGACGGGAACACTGAAGCTTTCTTT
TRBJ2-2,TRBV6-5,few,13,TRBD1,CAGQDSNTGELFF,TGTGCCGGACAGGACTCCAACACCGGGGAGCTGTTTTTT
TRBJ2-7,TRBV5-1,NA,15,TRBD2,CASSLAGLAIYEQYF,TGCGCCAGCAGCTTGGCCGGACTAGCGATTTACGAGCAGTACTTC
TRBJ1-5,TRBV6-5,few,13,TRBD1,CASSPDRGKPQHF,TGTGCCAGCAGCCCGGACAGGGGTAAGCCCCAGCATTTT
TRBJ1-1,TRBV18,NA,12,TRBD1,CASSPDRDEAFF,TGTGCCAGCTCACCCGACAGGGATGAAGCTTTCTTT
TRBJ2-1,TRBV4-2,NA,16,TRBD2,CASSPASGRRSNEQFF,TGTGCCAGCAGCCCAGCTAGCGGGAGAAGGTCCAATGAGCAGTTCTTC
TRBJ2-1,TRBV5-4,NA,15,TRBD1,CASSPGQGPSYEQFF,TGTGCCAGCAGCCCTGGACAGGGGCCGAGTTATGAGCAGTTCTTC
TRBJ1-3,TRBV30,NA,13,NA,CASTQGSGNTIYF,TGTGCCTCAACACAGGGTTCTGGAAACACCATATATTTT
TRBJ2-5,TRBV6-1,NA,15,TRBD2,CASSEGLAGAETQYF,TGTGCCAGCAGTGAGGGACTAGCGGGGGCAGAGACCCAGTACTTC
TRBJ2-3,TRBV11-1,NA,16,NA,CASSLLRASRTDTQYF,TGTGCCAGCAGCTTATTGCGGGCTAGCAGAACAGATACGCAGTATTTT
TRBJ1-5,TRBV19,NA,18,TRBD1,CASSIFRTGMLGNQPQHF,TGTGCCAGTAGTATTTTCCGGACAGGGATGCTAGGCAATCAGCCCCAGCATTTT
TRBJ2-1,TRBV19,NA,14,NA,CASSMGREGAEQFF,TGTGCCAGTAGTATGGGCCGGGAGGGGGCTGAGCAGTTCTTC
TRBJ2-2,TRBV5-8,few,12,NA,CASSPDTGELFF,TGTGCCAGCAGTCCGGACACCGGGGAGCTGTTTTTT
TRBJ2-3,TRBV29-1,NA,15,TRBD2,CSVGIAGLGADTQYF,TGCAGCGTTGGTATAGCGGGCCTTGGGGCAGATACGCAGTATTTT
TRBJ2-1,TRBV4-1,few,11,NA,CASSQRGYWFF,TGCGCCAGCAGCCAAAGGGGGTATTGGTTCTTC
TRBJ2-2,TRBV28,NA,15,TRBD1,CASSLRDRVDGELFF,TGTGCCAGCAGTTTACGGGACAGGGTTGACGGGGAGCTGTTTTTT
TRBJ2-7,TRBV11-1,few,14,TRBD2,CASSSPSGSYEQYF,TGTGCCAGCAGCTCCCCTAGCGGGAGTTACGAGCAGTACTTC
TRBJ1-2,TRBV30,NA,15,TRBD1,CAWSARQGSIYGYTF,TGTGCCTGGAGTGCTAGACAGGGAAGCATCTATGGCTACACCTTC
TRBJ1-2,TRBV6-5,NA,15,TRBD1,CASSQSFGQGYGYTF,TGTGCCAGCAGTCAATCTTTTGGACAGGGTTATGGCTACACCTTC
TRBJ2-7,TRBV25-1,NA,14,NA,CASSEQAGKDEQYF,TGTGCCAGCAGTGAACAGGCAGGGAAGGACGAGCAGTACTTC
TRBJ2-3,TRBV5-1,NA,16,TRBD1,CASSLTDRVTTDTQYF,TGCGCCAGCAGCTTGACGGACAGGGTAACGACAGATACGCAGTATTTT
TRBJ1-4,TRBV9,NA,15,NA,CASSVGPGPNEKLFF,TGTGCCAGCAGCGTAGGTCCAGGGCCGAATGAAAAACTGTTTTTT
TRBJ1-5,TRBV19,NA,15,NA,CASSFSSEGGQPQHF,TGTGCCAGTAGTTTCTCTTCCGAGGGTGGGCAGCCCCAGCATTTT
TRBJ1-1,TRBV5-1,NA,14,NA,CASSLEGGGARAFF,TGCGCCAGCAGCTTGGAGGGAGGGGGAGCGCGGGCTTTCTTT
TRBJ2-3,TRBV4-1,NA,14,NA,CASSQDTGADTQYF,TGCGCCAGCAGCCAAGACACGGGGGCAGATACGCAGTATTTT
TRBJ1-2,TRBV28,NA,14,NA,CASTEGTDLYGYTF,TGTGCCAGCACCGAGGGGACTGATCTCTATGGCTACACCTTC
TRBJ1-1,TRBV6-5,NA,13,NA,CARQQEIGSEAFF,TGTGCCAGACAACAGGAGATCGGTTCTGAAGCTTTCTTT